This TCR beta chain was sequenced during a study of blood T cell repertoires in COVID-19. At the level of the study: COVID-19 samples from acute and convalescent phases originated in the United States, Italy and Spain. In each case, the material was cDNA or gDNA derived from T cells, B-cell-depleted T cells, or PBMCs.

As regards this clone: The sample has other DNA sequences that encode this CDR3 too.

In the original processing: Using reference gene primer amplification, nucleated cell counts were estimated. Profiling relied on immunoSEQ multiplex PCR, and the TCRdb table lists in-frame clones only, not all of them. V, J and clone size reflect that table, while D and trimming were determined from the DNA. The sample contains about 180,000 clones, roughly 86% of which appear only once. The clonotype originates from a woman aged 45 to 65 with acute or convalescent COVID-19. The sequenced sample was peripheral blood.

The CDR3: CASSYAGSPLHF. The CDR3 DNA reads TGTGCCAGCAGTTACGCAGGATCACCCCTCCACTTT. J is TRBJ1-6 and V is TRBV6-5; D is uncertain. Germline CDR1 MNHEY, CDR2 SVGAGI. V shed 2 bases and J shed 10 bases, with 6 bases lying between them. This CDR3 spans 12 amino acids.